This T cell receptor beta chain was recorded in a study of T cells after yellow fever vaccination. Overall study results and limits: Weaker, the secondary response peaked sooner, at day 5 versus 15. Bulk-population clonotypes that are abundant could appear as contaminants in FACS-sorted repertoires.

This clonotype turned up a few times. Antigen specificity is unknown. TCRdb used MiXCR to reprocess the 5' RACE reads, holding one entry per CDR3 protein. The table lists tens of thousands of distinct CDR3 sequences, less than 8.5% of them singletons. This CDR3 has 14 residues. Per the germline V gene, CDR1 is SGHTA and CDR2 is FQGNSA. V was cut by 11 bases and J by 1 base, with 14 bases left in between. Sample: CD8+ T cells sorted from PBMCs, taken 15 days after the yellow fever booster vaccination. This clonotype originated in a man aged 25 to 40 who received the YFV17D yellow fever vaccine. This chain uses TRBV7-2 with TRBJ2-2; TRBD1 might be the D (7 bases). In DNA, the CDR3 is TGTGCCGGGGGCGGGACAGTGAACACCGGGGAGCTGTTTTTT. Its protein product is CAGGGTVNTGELFF.